These T cell receptor beta chains were read from a single sample in a study of response to subunit inactivated influenza vaccine. TCRdb re-analysed the RT-PCR reads in MiXCR, keeping a single row per CDR3 protein. Altogether fewer than 800,000 distinct CDR3 sequences are present, approximately 14% being singletons, with the ten largest covering around a tenth. The sample consisted of PBMCs from blood, taken roughly 13 days after vaccination. All receptors derive from a man aged 45-65 years who received an inactivated influenza vaccine. The CDR3 runs from the conserved cysteine through the conserved F or W. A D gene is named only where the DNA matches it firmly. Size tells how often a clone was seen (once, few, many) or the class of an expanded clone, and some rows leave it out.

d_gene: -; v_gene: TRBV5-6; j_gene: TRBJ2-5; abundance: few; CDR3aa: CASSLADAGETQYF; CDR3nt: TGTGCCAGCAGCTTGGCCGACGCCGGGGAGACCCAGTACTTC
d_gene: TRBD2; v_gene: TRBV30; j_gene: TRBJ2-3; abundance: few; CDR3aa: CAWSVVAGGADTQYF; CDR3nt: TGTGCCTGGAGTGTCGTAGCGGGGGGCGCAGATACGCAGTATTTT
d_gene: -; v_gene: TRBV10-3; j_gene: TRBJ1-2; abundance: -; CDR3aa: CAISESTLRGDYGYTF; CDR3nt: TGTGCCATCAGTGAGTCGACGCTCAGGGGAGACTATGGCTACACCTTC
d_gene: -; v_gene: TRBV5-4; j_gene: TRBJ2-5; abundance: few; CDR3aa: CASSSRPLRFQAGNSRETQYF; CDR3nt: TGTGCCAGCAGCTCGCGTCCCCTAAGATTTCAGGCAGGGAATTCTCGAGAGACCCAGTACTTC
d_gene: TRBD2; v_gene: TRBV29-1; j_gene: TRBJ2-5; abundance: few; CDR3aa: CSGAGAGEETQYF; CDR3nt: TGCAGCGGGGCGGGAGCGGGGGAAGAGACCCAGTACTTC
d_gene: -; v_gene: TRBV29-1; j_gene: TRBJ1-1; abundance: -; CDR3aa: CSVEDQGAVAEAFF; CDR3nt: TGCAGCGTTGAAGATCAAGGTGCGGTGGCTGAAGCTTTCTTT
d_gene: TRBD2; v_gene: TRBV7-3; j_gene: TRBJ2-1; abundance: -; CDR3aa: CASSLSGLAGVEQFF; CDR3nt: TGTGCCAGCAGCTTATCGGGACTAGCGGGAGTTGAGCAGTTCTTC
d_gene: TRBD2; v_gene: TRBV27; j_gene: TRBJ2-2; abundance: -; CDR3aa: CASSSPQRGYTGELFF; CDR3nt: TGTGCCAGCAGTTCCCCTCAGCGGGGTTACACCGGGGAGCTGTTTTTT
d_gene: -; v_gene: TRBV7-2; j_gene: TRBJ1-5; abundance: few; CDR3aa: CASSLVGGLSNQPQHF; CDR3nt: TGTGCCAGCAGCTTAGTAGGGGGTCTTAGCAATCAGCCCCAGCATTTT
d_gene: -; v_gene: TRBV5-1; j_gene: TRBJ1-2; abundance: -; CDR3aa: CASSLASGLGYSF; CDR3nt: TGCGCCAGCAGCTTGGCGTCAGGCCTTGGCTACTCCTTC
d_gene: TRBD1; v_gene: TRBV2; j_gene: TRBJ2-5; abundance: few; CDR3aa: CASSGQGSSRETQYF; CDR3nt: TGTGCCAGCAGTGGACAGGGTAGCAGTCGAGAGACCCAGTACTTC
d_gene: -; v_gene: TRBV18; j_gene: TRBJ2-7; abundance: few; CDR3aa: CASSPRPGDTPYEQYF; CDR3nt: TGTGCCAGCTCACCTCGACCCGGGGACACCCCCTACGAGCAGTACTTC
d_gene: TRBD1; v_gene: TRBV29-1; j_gene: TRBJ1-4; abundance: -; CDR3aa: CSVEARGGEKLFF; CDR3nt: TGCAGCGTTGAAGCCAGGGGGGGAGAAAAACTGTTTTTT
d_gene: -; v_gene: TRBV3-1; j_gene: TRBJ2-7; abundance: -; CDR3aa: CASSQGLAIIYEQYF; CDR3nt: TGTGCCAGCAGCCAAGGATTAGCAATTATCTACGAGCAGTACTTC
d_gene: -; v_gene: TRBV7-9; j_gene: TRBJ2-1; abundance: few; CDR3aa: CASSLGLAIALSNEQFF; CDR3nt: TGTGCCAGCAGCTTAGGGCTAGCGATCGCCCTCTCCAATGAGCAGTTCTTC
d_gene: TRBD2; v_gene: TRBV20-1; j_gene: TRBJ2-1; abundance: -; CDR3aa: CSARDATSGRAVYNEQFF; CDR3nt: TGCAGTGCTAGAGATGCTACTAGCGGGAGGGCCGTCTACAATGAGCAGTTCTTC
d_gene: TRBD2; v_gene: TRBV7-7; j_gene: TRBJ2-5; abundance: few; CDR3aa: CASSSGLPPETQYF; CDR3nt: TGTGCTAGCAGCTCGGGACTACCCCCAGAGACCCAGTACTTC
d_gene: -; v_gene: TRBV7-3; j_gene: TRBJ1-1; abundance: -; CDR3aa: CASSLDSVNTEAFF; CDR3nt: TGTGCCAGCAGCCTTGACAGCGTGAACACTGAAGCTTTCTTT
d_gene: -; v_gene: TRBV5-6; j_gene: TRBJ1-2; abundance: many; CDR3aa: CASSLPETGYTF; CDR3nt: TGTGCCAGCAGCTTACCCGAGACAGGCTACACCTTC